This T cell receptor beta chain was found in a study of beta chain features in type 1 diabetes. Study findings and constraints: Shorter TCRB CDR3s, moderately but significantly so, were found in Type 1 diabetes patients in all four CD4+ subsets. Sampled from patients, naive, central memory and Treg TCRB repertoires appeared more similar than those sampled from healthy donors. For patients and controls alike, PCR might favor shorter templates to the same degree.

Concerning this clone itself: Its antigen is currently unknown.

Expressed TCRB transcripts were sequenced after all isolated RNA was converted to cDNA. Roughly 3.6 million reads were obtained on average from naive, central memory and regulatory T cell samples. Clones were sequenced by immunoSEQ multiplex PCR, and TCRdb holds only the in-frame ones, with some missing. Of 600,000 to 700,000 clones listed, 12% were seen once; the top ten hold around 0.12%. V was shortened by 0 bases and J by 12 bases, with 15 bases between the two germline ends. Germline V gene lookup returns CDR1 GTSNPN and CDR2 SVGIG (reference sequence). The length of the CDR3 is 12 residues. The TCR sequence derives from a man aged 30 to 39 with type 1 diabetes. The chain combines TRBV30 with TRBJ2-7; a possible D gene is TRBD1 (5 bases). Sequenced input: naive CD4+ T cells from blood. The CDR3 spells CAWSVGRVGPYF. The CDR3 nucleotides are TGTGCCTGGAGTGTAGGCAGGGTAGGACCGTACTTC.